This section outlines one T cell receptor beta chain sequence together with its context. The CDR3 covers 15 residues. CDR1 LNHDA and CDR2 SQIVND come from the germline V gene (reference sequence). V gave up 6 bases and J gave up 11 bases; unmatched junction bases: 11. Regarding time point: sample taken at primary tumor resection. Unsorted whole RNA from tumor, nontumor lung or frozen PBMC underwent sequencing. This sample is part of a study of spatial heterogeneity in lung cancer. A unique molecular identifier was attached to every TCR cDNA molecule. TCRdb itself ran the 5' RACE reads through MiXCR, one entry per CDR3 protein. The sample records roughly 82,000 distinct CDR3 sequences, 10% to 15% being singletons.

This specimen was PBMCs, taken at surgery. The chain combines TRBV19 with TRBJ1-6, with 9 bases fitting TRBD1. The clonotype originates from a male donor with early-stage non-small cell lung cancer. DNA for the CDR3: TGTGCCAGTAGCTTTTCCGGGACAGGGATGGCACCCCTCCACTTT. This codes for CASSFSGTGMAPLHF.